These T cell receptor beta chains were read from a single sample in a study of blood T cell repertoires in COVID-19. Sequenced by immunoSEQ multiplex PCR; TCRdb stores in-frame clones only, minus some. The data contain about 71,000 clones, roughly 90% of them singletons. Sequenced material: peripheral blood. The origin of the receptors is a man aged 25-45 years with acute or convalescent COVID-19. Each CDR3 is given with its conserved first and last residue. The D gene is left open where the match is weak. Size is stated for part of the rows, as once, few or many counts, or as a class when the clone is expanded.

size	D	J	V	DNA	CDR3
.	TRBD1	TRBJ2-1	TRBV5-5	TGTGCCAGCAGCTCGGGACAGGCGACGTACAATGAGCAGTTCTTC	CASSSGQATYNEQFF
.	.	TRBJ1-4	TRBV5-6	TGTGCCAGCAGCTTGGACCGTCAGAATGAAAAACTGTTTTTT	CASSLDRQNEKLFF
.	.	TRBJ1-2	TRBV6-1	TGTGCCAGCAGTGAAGGGTTACAGGGTGTACGGTATGGCTACACCTTC	CASSEGLQGVRYGYTF
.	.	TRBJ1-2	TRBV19	TGTGCCAGTACCCGTTCAGCGGGGGATGGTGGCTACACCTTC	CASTRSAGDGGYTF
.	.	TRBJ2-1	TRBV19	TGTGCCAGTATTCAAACAGGGAAGAGTTACAATGAGCAGTTCTTC	CASIQTGKSYNEQFF
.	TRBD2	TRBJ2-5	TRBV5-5	TGTGCCAGCACCTCGGGAGGGGCCCAAGAGACCCAGTACTTC	CASTSGGAQETQYF
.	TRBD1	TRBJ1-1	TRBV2	TGTGCCAGCAGTGAGGACAGGGGTCTGACTGAAGCTTTCTTT	CASSEDRGLTEAFF
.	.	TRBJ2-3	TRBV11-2	TGTGCCAGCAGCTTAGGTCCTAACACAGATACGCAGTATTTT	CASSLGPNTDTQYF
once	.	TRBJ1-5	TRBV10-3	TGTGCCATCAGTGTTGGACAGATCAATCAGCCCCAGCATTTT	CAISVGQINQPQHF
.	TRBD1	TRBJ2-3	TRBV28	TGTGCCAGCAGTTTATATATACCCGCAGGGGACAGGGGCTCCACAGATACGCAGTATTTT	CASSLYIPAGDRGSTDTQYF
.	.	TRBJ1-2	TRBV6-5	TGTGCCAGCAGTTACATCGCTGGGCGAAATGGCTACACCTTC	CASSYIAGRNGYTF
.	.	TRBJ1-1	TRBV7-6	TGTGCCAGCTCCCCGCAAAGCATGAACACTGAAGCTTTCTTT	CASSPQSMNTEAFF
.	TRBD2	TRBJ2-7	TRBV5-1	TGCGCCAGCAGCCGGGGGGGAGCGGAAACCTACGAGCAGTACTTC	CASSRGGAETYEQYF
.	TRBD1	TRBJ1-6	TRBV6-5	TGTGCCAGCACCCGTGGGACAGGTTCCGAATCACCCCTCCACTTT	CASTRGTGSESPLHF
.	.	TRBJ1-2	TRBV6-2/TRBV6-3	TGTGCCAGCAGTTACCACGACAGGATGGAGGGCTACACCTTC	CASSYHDRMEGYTF
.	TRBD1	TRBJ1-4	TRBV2	TGTGCCAGCATCCGGCCAGGGGGCTCAGAAAAACTGTTTTTT	CASIRPGGSEKLFF
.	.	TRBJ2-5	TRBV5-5	TGTGCCAGCAGCTTACAGGGTTGGGGAGAGACCCAGTACTTC	CASSLQGWGETQYF
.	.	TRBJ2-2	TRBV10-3	TGTGCCATCAGTGAGGGTTTGGCGGACACCGGGGAGCTGTTTTTT	CAISEGLADTGELFF
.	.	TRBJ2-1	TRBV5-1	TGCGCCAGCAGCTTGGTATCCAGGGGATCCTACAATGAGCAGTTCTTC	CASSLVSRGSYNEQFF
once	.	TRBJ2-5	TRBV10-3	TGTGCCATCAGTGAGTCGGGACAAAAAGAGACCCAGTACTTC	CAISESGQKETQYF
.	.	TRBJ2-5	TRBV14	TGTGCCAGCAGCCTCCTAGGTGCGGAGACCCAGTACTTC	CASSLLGAETQYF
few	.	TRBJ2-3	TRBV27	TGTGCCAGCAGTTTTCTCCCCGTAGCAGATACGCAGTATTTT	CASSFLPVADTQYF
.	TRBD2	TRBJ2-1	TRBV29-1	TGCAGCGTTGTAAATAGCGGGAGTTCGCACAATGAGCAGTTCTTC	CSVVNSGSSHNEQFF
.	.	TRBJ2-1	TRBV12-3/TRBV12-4	TGTGCCAGCAGAACCACAGGGACCATTAAGCAGTTCTTC	CASRTTGTIKQFF
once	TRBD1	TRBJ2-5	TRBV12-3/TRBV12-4	TGTGCCAGCAGCCGGGACAGGGTGGGGACCCAGTACTTC	CASSRDRVGTQYF
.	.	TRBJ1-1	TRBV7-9	TGTGCCAGCAGCTTATCGAGCCAGGGTGAAGCTTTCTTT	CASSLSSQGEAFF
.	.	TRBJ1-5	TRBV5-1	TGCGCCAGCAGCTATGGAGGGGGGGATCAGCCCCAGCATTTT	CASSYGGGDQPQHF
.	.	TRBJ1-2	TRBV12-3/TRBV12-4	TGTGCCAGCAGTTTTGCAGGCTATGGCTACACCTTC	CASSFAGYGYTF
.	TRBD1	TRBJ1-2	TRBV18	TGTGCCAGCTCACCCGACAGGGGGCTGGATGGCTACACCTTC	CASSPDRGLDGYTF
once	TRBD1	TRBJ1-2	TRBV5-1	TGCGCCAGCAGCCCCGGGACAGGTAGCTATGGCTACACCTTC	CASSPGTGSYGYTF
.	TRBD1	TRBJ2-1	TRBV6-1	TGTGCCAGCAGCCCGGGGACAGCCCACAATGAGCAGTTCTTC	CASSPGTAHNEQFF
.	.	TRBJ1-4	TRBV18	TGTGCCAGCTCACTGGCCACAGGGAAAGAAAAACTGTTTTTT	CASSLATGKEKLFF
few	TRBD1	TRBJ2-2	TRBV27	TGTGCCAGCATGGACAGGGCCACCGGGGAGCTGTTTTTT	CASMDRATGELFF
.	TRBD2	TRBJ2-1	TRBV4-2	TGTGCCAGCAGCCAAGATGGTGGGCTAGCGGGGGGGCAGTGGCAGTTCTTC	CASSQDGGLAGGQWQFF
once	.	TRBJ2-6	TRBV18	TGTGCCAGCATAGTCGGCTCTGGGGCCAACGTCCTGACTTTC	CASIVGSGANVLTF
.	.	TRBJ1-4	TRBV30	TGTGCCTGGAGCGGGATCTTTGCAACTAATGAAAAACTGTTTTTT	CAWSGIFATNEKLFF
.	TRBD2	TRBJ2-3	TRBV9	TGTGCCAGCAGCGCCCACACTAGCGGGAGCACAGATACGCAGTATTTT	CASSAHTSGSTDTQYF
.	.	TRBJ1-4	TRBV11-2	TGTGCCAGCAGCCCCGGGACTATTGCAACTAATGAAAAACTGTTTTTT	CASSPGTIATNEKLFF
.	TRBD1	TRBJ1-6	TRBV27	TGTGCCAGCAGCGACAGGGGGTATAATTCACCCCTCCACTTT	CASSDRGYNSPLHF
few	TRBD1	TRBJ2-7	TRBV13	TGTGCCAGCAGCTCGGGACAGCCTACCTACGAGCAGTACTTC	CASSSGQPTYEQYF
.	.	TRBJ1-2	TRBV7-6	TGTGCCAGCAGCTTAGGGAGGGGCTCAGGGCGGGAAGGCTACACCTTC	CASSLGRGSGREGYTF